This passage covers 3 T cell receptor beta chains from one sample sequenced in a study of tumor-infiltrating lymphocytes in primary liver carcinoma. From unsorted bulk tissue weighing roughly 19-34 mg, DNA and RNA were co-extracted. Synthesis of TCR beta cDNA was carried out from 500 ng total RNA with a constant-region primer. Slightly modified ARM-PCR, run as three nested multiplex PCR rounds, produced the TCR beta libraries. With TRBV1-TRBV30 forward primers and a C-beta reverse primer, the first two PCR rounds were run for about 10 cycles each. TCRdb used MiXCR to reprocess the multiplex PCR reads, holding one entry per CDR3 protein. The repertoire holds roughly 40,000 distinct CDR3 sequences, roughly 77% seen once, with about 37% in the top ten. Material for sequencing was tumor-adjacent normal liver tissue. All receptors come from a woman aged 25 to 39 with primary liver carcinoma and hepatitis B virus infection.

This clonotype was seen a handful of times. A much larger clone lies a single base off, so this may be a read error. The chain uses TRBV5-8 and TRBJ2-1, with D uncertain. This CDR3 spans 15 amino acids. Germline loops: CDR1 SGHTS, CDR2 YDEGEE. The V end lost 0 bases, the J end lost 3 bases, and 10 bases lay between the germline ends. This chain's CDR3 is CASSLGRRIYNEQFF. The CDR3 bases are TGTGCCAGCAGCTTGGGACGTAGGATCTACAATGAGCAGTTCTTC. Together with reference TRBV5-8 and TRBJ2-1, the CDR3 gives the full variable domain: EAGVTQSPTHLIKTRGQQATLRCSPISGHTSVYWYQQALGLGLQFLLWYDEGEERNRGNFPPRFSGRQFPNYSSELNVNALELEDSALYLCASSLGRRIYNEQFFGPGTRLTVL.

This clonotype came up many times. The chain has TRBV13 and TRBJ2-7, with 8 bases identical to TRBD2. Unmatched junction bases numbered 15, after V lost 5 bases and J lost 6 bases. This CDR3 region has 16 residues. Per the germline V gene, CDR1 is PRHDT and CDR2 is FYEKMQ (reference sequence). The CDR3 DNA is TGTGCCAGCAGCCCGGCGGGGGGCGGGACATATGGCGAGCAGTACTTC. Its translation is CASSPAGGGTYGEQYF.

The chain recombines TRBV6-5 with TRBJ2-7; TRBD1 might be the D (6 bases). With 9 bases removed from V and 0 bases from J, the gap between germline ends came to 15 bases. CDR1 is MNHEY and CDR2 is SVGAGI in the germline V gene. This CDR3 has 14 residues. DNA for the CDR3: TGTGCCAGTTACAAGGACAGCAGCTCCTACGAGCAGTACTTC. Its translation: CASYKDSSSYEQYF.